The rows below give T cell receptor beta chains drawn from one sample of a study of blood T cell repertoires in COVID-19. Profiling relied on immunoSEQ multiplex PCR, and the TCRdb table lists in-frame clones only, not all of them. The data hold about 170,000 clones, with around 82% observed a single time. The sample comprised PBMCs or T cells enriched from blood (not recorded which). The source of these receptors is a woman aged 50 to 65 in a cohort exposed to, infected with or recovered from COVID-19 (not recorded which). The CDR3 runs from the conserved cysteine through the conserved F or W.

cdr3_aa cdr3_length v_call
CASSRSGSAGGRRYQQYF 18 TRBV14
CATLGLAQETQYF 13 TRBV2
CASRGGLSQTYEQYF 15 TRBV5-5
CASSASLGQRAEAFF 15 TRBV2
CASSFGHNTGELFF 14 TRBV7-3
CAIQATGTGGTEAFF 15 TRBV10-3
CASSDQAGSTDTQYF 15 TRBV6-1
CASSPRGAEDTQYF 14 TRBV7-2
CASSLTIPNEKLFF 14 TRBV18
CASSLGGQTNQPQHF 15 TRBV7-9
CASSVTDYGYTF 12 TRBV5-4
CASSLSSYNEQFF 13 TRBV11-2
CASSPTGTSGGFDEQFF 17 TRBV4-3
CASSPGLAGVGEQFF 15 TRBV7-9
CASSTLGGSGEYEQYF 16 TRBV27
CASSRAVGRGQDEQYF 16 TRBV3-1/TRBV3-2
CASSLAADYSYEQYF 15 TRBV11-1
CASSEFEGGQPFF 13 TRBV25-1
CASTGYLGYEQYF 13 TRBV6-5
CASSYPQREWDNEQFF 16 TRBV6-6
CASSSEDRETDTQYF 15 TRBV5-1
CASSGTTPSTDTQYF 15 TRBV28
CASSQGLYSGANVLTF 16 TRBV19
CASSWDGGASSNQPQHF 17 TRBV5-5
CASSPYGQGASPLHF 15 TRBV11-2
CASSMERVNSPLHF 14 TRBV19
CASSYDRGGISPLHF 15 TRBV5-5
CSVEDTGGDFYNEQFF 16 TRBV29-1
CASSPSGTGSTEAFF 15 TRBV19
CASSSYRTSGIRFF 14 TRBV5-6
CASSLRTRDTDTQYF 15 TRBV21-1
CSASIATYEQYF 12 TRBV20-1
CASSVGSGYPDEQFF 15 TRBV9
CASSSRTGDSYNEQFF 16 TRBV11-2
CASSFDLLPGGDGDGYTF 18 TRBV5-6
CASSRGEKLFF 11 TRBV25-1
CASSPFVTVAEAFF 14 TRBV6-5
CASLRGDSREYGYTF 15 TRBV2
CASSPRGGGEGSYEQYF 17 TRBV4-3
CASSISRDRAQHF 13 TRBV19
CASSLRTNLNTEAFF 15 TRBV7-6
CASSHSDSQETQYF 14 TRBV5-1
CASSESRTGKNEKLFF 16 TRBV9
CASSNGQLTYSNQPQHF 17 TRBV6-2/TRBV6-3
CASTVGDNYGYTF 13 TRBV6-5
CASSRGQGYEQYF 13 TRBV11-3
CASSPFNSGETQYF 14 TRBV7-9
CASSLSREQYF 11 TRBV28
CASSGQNQETQYF 13 TRBV12-3/TRBV12-4
CASSLNPGAEAFF 13 TRBV12-3/TRBV12-4
CASSSHRGAGFTEAFF 16 TRBV7-9
CASSFSGANVLTF 13 TRBV7-6
CASSLGLSGRGEQFF 15 TRBV7-2
CASSAQTSPLGYTF 14 TRBV9
CASSLAVGVGQETQYF 16 TRBV5-1
CASSQELLAGTYEQYF 16 TRBV3-1/TRBV3-2
CASSPGQARRHEQYF 15 TRBV18
CASSRGTGTYEQYF 14 TRBV23-1
CASSLGASNQPQHF 14 TRBV7-8
CASSLARGNYEQYF 14 TRBV7-8